This T cell receptor (beta chain) was sequenced in a study of blood T cell repertoires in COVID-19. On the study more broadly: From the United States, Italy and Spain came samples of acute and convalescent COVID-19.

Source study methods: Amplifying reference gene primers gave estimates of nucleated cell counts. Profiled with immunoSEQ multiplex PCR; TCRdb holds only in-frame clones, not every one. V, J and clone size reflect that table, while D and trimming were determined from the DNA. The data hold 300,000 to 350,000 clones, with about 91% observed a single time. The germline gives CDR1 MDHEN, CDR2 SYDVKM. CDR3 size: 13 residues. The ends were cut back, 5 bases at V and 3 bases at J, with 9 bases in the middle. The receptor was derived from a woman aged 18 to 35 who had recovered from COVID-19. The specimen sequenced was PBMCs or T cells enriched from blood (not recorded which). This sequence joins TRBV28 and TRBJ2-3; D may be TRBD1 (5 bases). The CDR3, as DNA: TGTGCCAGCAGTCGTGACAGTACAGATACGCAGTATTTT. Encoded protein: CASSRDSTDTQYF.